The 27 T cell receptor beta chains in this list originate from one sample, sequenced in a study of blood T cell repertoires in COVID-19 (dated by TCRdb to about 2020). Library preparation used the immunoSEQ multiplex PCR assay. Here the immuneACCESS table is served through TCRdb, limited to in-frame sequences with V and J called. Missing clones are a known gap in these copies; in checked studies unresolved V genes cover under half, and the rest lacks a known reason. This sample holds some 250,000 clones; approximately 81% were observed only once. The top ten hold roughly 7.9% of the sample. The sequenced sample was peripheral blood. Receptor source: a woman older than 75 with acute or convalescent COVID-19.

V is TRBV5-5 and J is TRBJ1-2; D gene ambiguous. The germline V gene has CDR1 SGHKS and CDR2 YYEKEE (reference sequence). This CDR3 comprises 14 residues. Trimming took off 0 bases at V and 2 bases at J, with 8 bases between the two ends. The CDR3 DNA is TGTGCCAGCAGCTTGGGAGGAGGGAACTATGGCTACACCTTC. It specifies CASSLGGGNYGYTF.

The V gene is TRBV27, the J gene TRBJ1-2; 8 bases map to TRBD1. Germline trimming cut 5 bases from V and 8 bases from J; bases unmatched to any gene: 10. Germline-derived CDR1 and CDR2 are MNHEY and SMNVEV (reference sequence). CDR3 length: 14 residues. The CDR3 DNA is TGTGCCAGCAGTCCGAGGGGACAGGTCTCCGGCTACACCTTC. This translates into CASSPRGQVSGYTF.

The chain joins TRBV24-1 to TRBJ2-5; 10 nucleotides line up with TRBD2. CDR1 KGHDR and CDR2 SFDVKD come from the germline V gene. V lost 12 bases to trimming and J lost 0 bases; unmatched junction nucleotides: 6. The length of the CDR3 is 14 residues. DNA of the CDR3: TGTGCCGCATCTAGCGGGGGAGACCAAGAGACCCAGTACTTC. Its protein product is CAASSGGDQETQYF.

This chain connects TRBV5-5 to TRBJ2-6; no definite D call. Germline values: CDR1 SGHKS, CDR2 YYEKEE (reference sequence). The CDR3 extends over 15 amino acids. The V gene lost 0 bases and the J gene lost 3 bases, with 7 bases spanning the gap. The CDR3 spells CASSLDSFGANVLTF. The CDR3 nucleotides read TGTGCCAGCAGCTTGGACAGCTTTGGGGCCAACGTCCTGACTTTC.

This chain joins TRBV2 and TRBJ2-6; TRBD2 is a possible D gene (5 bases). The ends were cut back, 2 bases at V and 2 bases at J, with 22 bases in the middle. The CDR3 contains 20 residues. CDR1 is SNHLY, CDR2 FYNNEI, per germline. As DNA, the CDR3 is TGTGCCAGCAGTGAACAGAATTCCCGGGGAACAGCCACTGGGGCCAACGTCCTGACTTTC. It yields the protein CASSEQNSRGTATGANVLTF. Full variable domain (rest looked up from reference TRBV2 and TRBJ2-6): EPEVTQTPSHQVTQMGQEVILRCVPISNHLYFYWYRQILGQKVEFLVSFYNNEISEKSEIFDDQFSVERPDGSNFTLKIRSTKLEDSAMYFCASSEQNSRGTATGANVLTFGAGSRLTVL.

The chain combines TRBV15 with TRBJ1-4; unclear D gene. V was cut by 0 bases and J by 7 bases, with 12 bases left in between. The germline gives CDR1 LNHNV, CDR2 YYDKDF (reference sequence). The CDR3 is 15 amino acids. The CDR3 nucleotides read TGTGCCACCAGCAGAGAACGCTTTGGGAGTGAAAAACTGTTTTTT. This encodes CATSRERFGSEKLFF.

The genes are TRBV13 and TRBJ2-3; the match to TRBD2 covers 15 bases. Looked up from germline, CDR1 is PRHDT and CDR2 is FYEKMQ (reference sequence). The length of the CDR3 is 20 residues. Trimming took 1 base from V and 0 from J; bases not matched to a gene: 8. CDR3 nucleotide sequence: TGTGCCAGCAGCTTAGAGGGACTAGCGGGGGGCCGAAACAGCACAGATACGCAGTATTTT. Its translation is CASSLEGLAGGRNSTDTQYF.

This clone was seen just once. The rearrangement joins TRBV5-8 to TRBJ2-3, with 7 nucleotides matching TRBD2. The ends lost 6 bases at V and 2 bases at J; junction bases unmatched: 6. Per the germline V gene, CDR1 is SGHTS and CDR2 is YDEGEE. The CDR3 covers 14 residues. The CDR3 sequence is CASIWGGYTDTQYF. The CDR3 nucleotides read TGTGCCAGCATCTGGGGGGGGTACACAGATACGCAGTATTTT.

This clone was observed a few times. The chain joins TRBV27 to TRBJ2-1; TRBD2 matches 9 bases. The CDR3 consists of 16 residues. Germline values: CDR1 MNHEY, CDR2 SMNVEV (reference sequence). With V trimmed by 2 bases and J by 5 bases, 7 bases remained unmatched. The CDR3 region is CASSLRGTSLDNEQFF. DNA for the CDR3: TGTGCCAGCAGTTTAAGAGGGACTAGCCTCGACAATGAGCAGTTCTTC.

The genes are TRBV3-1 (or the pseudogene TRBV3-2) and TRBJ2-5, with TRBD2 as a possible D gene (6 bases). The CDR3 is 16 amino acids. V lost 4 bases, J lost 4 bases, and 19 bases lay in between. Per the germline V gene, CDR1 is LGHDT and CDR2 is YNNKEL (reference sequence). CDR3 sequence (DNA): TGTGCCAGCAGCCGAGATCTCGGGCGGGATCGAGAGACCCAGTACTTC. As protein: CASSRDLGRDRETQYF.

The chain combines TRBV14 with TRBJ2-2, with 13 positions matching TRBD2. V lost 3 bases and J lost 6; bases outside the gene matches: 7. There are 17 residues in the CDR3. The germline V gene has CDR1 SGHDN and CDR2 FVKESK. CDR3 DNA: TGTGCCAGCAGCCAGGGGACTAGCGGGACATTGGCCGGGGAGCTGTTTTTT. Protein: CASSQGTSGTLAGELFF.

The rearrangement joins TRBV20-1 to TRBJ2-7; no reliable D call. Trimming left V 7 bases short and J 0 bases short, with 7 bases between. CDR1 and CDR2 (germline): DFQATT, SNEGSKA (reference sequence). This CDR3 comprises 11 residues. CDR3 in amino acids: CSGLSSYEQYF. DNA of the CDR3: TGCAGTGGACTTAGCTCCTACGAGCAGTACTTC.

The DNA of the CDR3 is TGCGCCAGCAGTGGACTAGCGGGGAAGAACACCGGGGAGCTGTTTTTT. Translating it yields CASSGLAGKNTGELFF. The chain is built from TRBV10-1 and TRBJ2-2; 11 nucleotides line up with TRBD2. V lost 4 bases, J lost 1 base, and 2 bases stayed unmatched. CDR1 is WNHNN, CDR2 SYGVQD, per germline (reference sequence). The CDR3 loop spans 16 amino acids.

The V and J genes are TRBV5-1 and TRBJ1-6; D not certain. The germline CDR1 and CDR2 sequences are SGHRS and YFSETQ. Trimming left V 0 bases short and J 6 bases short, with 7 bases between. The CDR3 has 14 residues. CDR3 nucleotides: TGCGCCAGCAGCTTGGCTGGAGCTAATTCACCCCTCCACTTT. Translating gives CASSLAGANSPLHF.

The chain links TRBV4-2 to TRBJ1-4, with D maybe TRBD1 (5 bases). CDR3 length: 15 residues. Germline loops: CDR1 LGHNA, CDR2 YNFKEQ. Trimming shortened V by 0 bases and J by 7 bases, and 12 bases separated the two germline ends. CDR3 sequence reads: CASSQDRARSEKLFF. In nucleotides, the CDR3 is TGTGCCAGCAGCCAAGACAGGGCCCGGAGTGAAAAACTGTTTTTT.

This clone was counted once. The chain couples TRBV6-2 or TRBV6-3 to TRBJ1-5, with 9 positions matching TRBD1. V was clipped by 2 bases and J by 5 bases; unmatched bases: 10. Germline values: CDR1 MNHEY, CDR2 SVGEGT. The CDR3 totals 17 residues. The CDR3 here is CASSYRRTGASYQPQHF. Here the CDR3 DNA reads TGTGCCAGCAGTTACCGTAGGACAGGGGCCTCCTATCAGCCCCAGCATTTT.

The chain combines TRBV12-5 with TRBJ2-1, with D possibly matching TRBD1 (6 bases). Per the germline V gene, CDR1 is LGHNT and CDR2 is FRNRAP. This CDR3 has 13 residues. V was pared by 1 base and J by 12 bases, with 13 bases between. This CDR3 reads CASGLDRTAGQFF. The CDR3 nucleotides read TGTGCTAGTGGTTTGGACAGGACAGCCGGGCAGTTCTTC.

This clone has more than one count but fewer than ten. The V and J genes are TRBV3-1 (or the pseudogene TRBV3-2) and TRBJ1-3; D ambiguous. CDR1 is LGHDT, CDR2 YNNKEL, per germline (reference sequence). V dropped 0 bases and J dropped 4 bases, with 4 bases sitting between them. This CDR3 region has 13 residues. In DNA form, the CDR3 reads TGTGCCAGCAGCCAAGATGAGGGAAACACCATATATTTT. Amino acid sequence: CASSQDEGNTIYF.

This chain joins TRBV5-5 and TRBJ1-6; D remains unclear. The V gene lost 0 bases and the J gene lost 9 bases, with 16 bases spanning the gap. The CDR3 length is 16 residues. The germline CDR1 and CDR2 sequences are SGHKS and YYEKEE (reference sequence). In DNA form, the CDR3 reads TGTGCCAGCAGCTTGGCGGTTAGTGGAGCCGGTTCACCCCTCCACTTT. This gives the protein CASSLAVSGAGSPLHF.

The chain joins TRBV9 to TRBJ2-2, with 7 nucleotides matching TRBD1. Germline V gene sequence: CDR1 SGDLS, CDR2 YYNGEE. This CDR3 region has 17 residues. The J segment lost 0 bases and the V segment lost 1 base, leaving 6 bases of the junction unmatched. The CDR3 here is CASSVQPGGSNTGELFF. In DNA form, the CDR3 reads TGTGCCAGCAGCGTACAGCCAGGGGGTTCGAACACCGGGGAGCTGTTTTTT.

V is TRBV2 and J is TRBJ1-5; D gene ambiguous. The CDR3 totals 16 residues. Germline values: CDR1 SNHLY, CDR2 FYNNEI. Trimming took 1 base from V and 6 from J, leaving 16 bases between them. This CDR3 is CASSEVGQAPVQPQHF. CDR3 nucleotide sequence: TGTGCCAGCAGTGAAGTAGGCCAGGCACCGGTTCAGCCCCAGCATTTT.

This clone was seen a few times. A much larger clone lies a single base off, so this may be a read error. V is TRBV3-1 (or the pseudogene TRBV3-2) and J is TRBJ1-1, with D unclear. CDR1 is LGHDT, CDR2 YNNKEL, per germline (reference sequence). V was clipped by 5 bases and J by 1 base, with 8 bases between them. The CDR3 is 13 residues long. For the CDR3, the DNA is TGTGCCAGCAGCTTTAACAGGAACACTGAAGCTTTCTTT. It is translated as CASSFNRNTEAFF.

The V call is TRBV15, the J call TRBJ2-6; TRBD1 is a possible D gene (6 bases). The CDR3 length is 16 residues. Germline V gene data show CDR1 as LNHNV and CDR2 as YYDKDF (reference sequence). Between the trimmed V and J ends, which lost 5 bases and 0 bases, there was a span of 11 bases. CDR3 sequence (DNA): TGTGCCACCAGCGGAACAGGGAACTCTGGGGCCAACGTCCTGACTTTC. Protein: CATSGTGNSGANVLTF.

V usage is TRBV5-1 and J usage is TRBJ1-2; D is undetermined. Germline CDR1 reads SGHRS; CDR2 reads YFSETQ. The CDR3 sequence is 15 residues long. Trimming cost V 0 bases and J 4 bases, with 13 bases left between them. CDR3 nucleotide sequence: TGCGCCAGCAGCTTGGGGGCAGTAGGTGGCTATGGCTACACCTTC. Translated, it gives CASSLGAVGGYGYTF.

V and J are TRBV27 and TRBJ2-3; D gene unclear. V shed 2 bases and J shed 3 bases, with 15 bases lying between them. Germline V gene lookup returns CDR1 MNHEY and CDR2 SMNVEV (reference sequence). This CDR3 contains 16 residues. CDR3 in amino acids: CASSLKKTLLTDTQYF. CDR3 coding DNA: TGTGCCAGCAGTTTAAAGAAGACTCTGTTGACAGATACGCAGTATTTT.

The genes are TRBV7-8 and TRBJ2-7; D is perhaps TRBD2 (7 bases). Germline values: CDR1 SGHVS, CDR2 FQNEAQ. Trimming took off 5 bases at V and 2 bases at J, with 13 bases between the two ends. This CDR3 has 14 residues. The CDR3 sequence is CASSPGGHAYEQYF. CDR3 coding DNA: TGTGCCAGCAGCCCCGGGGGGCACGCCTACGAGCAGTACTTC. The variable domain in full, completed from reference TRBV7-8 and TRBJ2-7, reads GAGVSQSPRYKVAKRGQDVALRCDPISGHVSLFWYQQALGQGPEFLTYFQNEAQLDKSGLPSDRFFAERPEGSVSTLKIQRTQQEDSAVYLCASSPGGHAYEQYFGPGTRLTVT.

This sequence joins TRBV3-1 (or the pseudogene TRBV3-2) and TRBJ1-1; D is unresolved. CDR3 size: 15 residues. Trimming removed 0 bases from V and 5 bases from J, with 13 bases in between. Germline V gene data show CDR1 as LGHDT and CDR2 as YNNKEL (reference sequence). CDR3 bases: TGTGCCAGCAGCCAAGATCTGCGGGAGAGAACTGAAGCTTTCTTT. It translates to CASSQDLRERTEAFF.